The T cell receptor (beta chain) described here comes from a study of post-analysis software for immune sequencing data. Findings and caveats of the study: In patients, about five TRBV segments were more frequent than in controls, with TRBV5-6, TRBV5-1 and TRBV20-1 among them.

This CDR3 has 12 amino acids. Germline loops: CDR1 LNHNV, CDR2 YYDKDF (reference sequence). Trimming took off 5 bases at V and 8 bases at J, with 12 bases between the two ends. Unique-molecular-identifier-tagged TCR beta cDNA libraries were used. In TCRdb, the PCR reads were re-called with MiXCR into one record per CDR3 protein. The sample lists 600,000 to 750,000 distinct CDR3 sequences; 59% were seen once. This clonotype was found a few times. Its antigen remains unknown. This chain uses TRBV15 with TRBJ1-2, with D hard to call. The sample consisted of blood. This TCR was sampled from a girl aged 2 to 9 with multiple sclerosis. CDR3 nucleotide sequence: TGTGCCACCAGCTCCCCGGTAGGCGGCTACACCTTC. This sequence encodes CATSSPVGGYTF.